Presented here are 3 T cell receptor beta chains from one specimen sequenced in a study of T cells in Graves' hyperthyroidism and ophthalmopathy. Researchers took RNA transcripts and amplified the TCR beta CDR3 regions from them. First-round RT-PCR targeting the TCR CDR3 was performed with the HTBI primer set. MiXCR, run by TCRdb on the multiplex PCR reads, gives a single entry per CDR3 protein. The sample shows under 300,000 distinct CDR3 sequences, approximately 26% of them seen only once. The specimen sequenced was blood. The receptor set was obtained from a man aged 40-49 years with Graves' hyperthyroidism that later progressed to Graves' ophthalmopathy.

The V call is TRBV6-5, the J call TRBJ1-1; D gene ambiguous. The CDR3 has 11 residues. The V and J ends lost 2 bases and 11 bases respectively, with 9 bases between them. The germline V gene encodes CDR1 MNHEY and CDR2 SVGAGI. The CDR3 sequence: CASSYAPDAFF. The DNA of the CDR3 is TGTGCCAGCAGTTACGCCCCGGATGCTTTCTTT.

Ten or more counts support this clonotype. The chain combines TRBV20-1 with TRBJ2-5, with 8 bases matching TRBD2. CDR3 length: 15 residues. After removal of 3 bases from V and 2 bases from J, the junction contained 8 bases not matched to a gene. CDR1 DFQATT and CDR2 SNEGSKA come from the germline V gene (reference sequence). The CDR3 nucleotides are TGCAGTGCTAGTGGAAGCGGGAGAGGGCAAGAGACCCAGTACTTC. Encoded protein: CSASGSGRGQETQYF.

J is TRBJ2-5 and V is TRBV29-1; 14 bases fit TRBD2. The CDR3 covers 13 residues. Per the germline V gene, CDR1 is SQVTM and CDR2 is ANQGSEA. The trim removed 7 bases at V and 4 bases at J, leaving 2 bases unmatched. Written as DNA, the CDR3 is TGCAGCGCTGGACTAGCGGGAGGAGAGACCCAGTACTTC. Its translation: CSAGLAGGETQYF.